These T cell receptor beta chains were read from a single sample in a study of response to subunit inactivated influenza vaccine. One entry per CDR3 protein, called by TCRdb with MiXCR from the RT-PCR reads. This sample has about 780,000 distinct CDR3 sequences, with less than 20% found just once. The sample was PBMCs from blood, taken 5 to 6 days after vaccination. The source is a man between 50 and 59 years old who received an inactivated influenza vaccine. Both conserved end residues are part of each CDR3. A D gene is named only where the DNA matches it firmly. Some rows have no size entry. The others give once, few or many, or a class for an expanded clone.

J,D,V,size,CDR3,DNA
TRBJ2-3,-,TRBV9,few,CASSVDKERADTQYF,TGTGCCAGCAGCGTAGATAAGGAACGGGCAGATACGCAGTATTTT
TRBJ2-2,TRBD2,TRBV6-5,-,CASSTSGVSGELFF,TGTGCCAGCAGTACTAGCGGGGTCTCCGGGGAGCTGTTTTTT
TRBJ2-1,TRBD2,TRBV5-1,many,CASSLVGGGRAEEQFF,TGCGCCAGCAGCTTGGTCGGGGGAGGGCGGGCAGAGGAGCAGTTCTTC
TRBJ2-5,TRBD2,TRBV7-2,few,CASSLGGSIETQYF,TGTGCCAGCAGCTTAGGCGGGAGTATAGAGACCCAGTACTTC
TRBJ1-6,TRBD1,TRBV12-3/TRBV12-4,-,CASSELQGGISPLHF,TGTGCCAGCAGTGAGCTACAGGGGGGAATCTCACCCCTCCACTTT
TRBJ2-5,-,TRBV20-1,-,CSARDRDSSWQETQYF,TGCAGTGCTAGAGATCGCGACTCGAGCTGGCAAGAGACCCAGTACTTC
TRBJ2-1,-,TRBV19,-,CASSIDTGTNYHNEQFF,TGTGCCAGTAGTATAGACACCGGGACAAACTACCACAATGAGCAGTTCTTC
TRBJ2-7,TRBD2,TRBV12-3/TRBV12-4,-,CASSPLAGGPVDEQYF,TGTGCCAGCAGCCCTCTAGCGGGGGGGCCGGTCGACGAGCAGTACTTC
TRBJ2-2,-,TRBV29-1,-,CSVLEWRSNTGELFF,TGCAGCGTCCTAGAATGGCGGTCGAACACCGGGGAGCTGTTTTTT
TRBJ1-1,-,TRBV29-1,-,CSVAPRQRLEAFF,TGCAGCGTTGCTCCTCGACAGCGCCTTGAAGCTTTCTTT
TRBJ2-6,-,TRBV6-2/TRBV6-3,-,CASRVDPGANVLTF,TGTGCCAGCAGGGTCGACCCTGGGGCCAACGTCCTGACTTTC
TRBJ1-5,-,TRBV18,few,CASSPEGRGQPQHF,TGTGCCAGCTCACCTGAGGGAAGGGGTCAGCCCCAGCATTTT
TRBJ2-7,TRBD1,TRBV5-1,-,CASSERTGGSSYEQYF,TGCGCCAGCAGCGAAAGAACAGGGGGGAGCTCCTACGAGCAGTACTTC
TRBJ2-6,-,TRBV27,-,CASSLFGSSGANVLTF,TGTGCCAGCAGTTTATTTGGTAGCTCTGGGGCCAACGTCCTGACTTTC
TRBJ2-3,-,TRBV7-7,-,CASSLTGHLTDTQYF,TGTGCTAGCAGCCTAACGGGACATCTCACAGATACGCAGTATTTT
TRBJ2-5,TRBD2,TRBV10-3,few,CATSAGALEETQYF,TGTGCCACCTCAGCGGGAGCGTTAGAAGAGACCCAGTACTTC
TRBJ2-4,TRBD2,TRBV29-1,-,CSVVGGYVGLAKNIQYF,TGCAGCGTTGTGGGAGGGTACGTGGGATTAGCCAAAAACATTCAGTACTTC
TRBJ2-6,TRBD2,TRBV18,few,CASSPPRGSSEANVLTF,TGTGCCAGCTCACCACCGCGCGGGAGTTCTGAGGCCAACGTCCTGACTTTC
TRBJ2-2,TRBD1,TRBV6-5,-,CASSYSRDSGELFF,TGTGCCAGCAGTTACTCCAGGGACAGCGGGGAGCTGTTTTTT
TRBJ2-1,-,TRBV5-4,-,CASSSGTPPQQFF,TGTGCCAGCAGCTCAGGGACTCCCCCTCAGCAGTTCTTC
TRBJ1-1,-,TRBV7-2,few,CASNLGAMNTEAFF,TGTGCCAGCAATCTAGGAGCCATGAACACTGAAGCTTTCTTT